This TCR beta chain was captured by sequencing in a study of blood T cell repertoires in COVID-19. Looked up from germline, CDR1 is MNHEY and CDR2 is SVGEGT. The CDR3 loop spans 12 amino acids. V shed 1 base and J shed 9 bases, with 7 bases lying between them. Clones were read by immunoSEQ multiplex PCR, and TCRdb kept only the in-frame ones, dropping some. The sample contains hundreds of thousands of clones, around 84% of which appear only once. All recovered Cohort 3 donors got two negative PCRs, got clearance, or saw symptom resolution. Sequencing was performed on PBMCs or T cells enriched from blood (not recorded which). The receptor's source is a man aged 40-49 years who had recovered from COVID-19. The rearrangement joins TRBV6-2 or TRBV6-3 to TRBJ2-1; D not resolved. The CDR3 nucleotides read TGTGCCAGCAGTTACTTTCTCGGTGAGCAGTTCTTC. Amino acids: CASSYFLGEQFF.